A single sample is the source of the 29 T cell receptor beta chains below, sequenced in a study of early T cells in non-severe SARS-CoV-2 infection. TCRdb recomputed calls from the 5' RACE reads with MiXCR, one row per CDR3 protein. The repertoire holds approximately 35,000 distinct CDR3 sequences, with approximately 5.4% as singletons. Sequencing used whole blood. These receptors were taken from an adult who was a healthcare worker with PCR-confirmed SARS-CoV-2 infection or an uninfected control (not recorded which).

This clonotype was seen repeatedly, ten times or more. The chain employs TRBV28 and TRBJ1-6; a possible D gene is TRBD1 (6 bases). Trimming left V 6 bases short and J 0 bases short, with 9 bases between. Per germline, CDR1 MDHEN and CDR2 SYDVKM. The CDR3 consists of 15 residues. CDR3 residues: CASRPDSSYNSPLHF. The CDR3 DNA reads TGTGCCAGCAGACCGGACAGCTCCTATAATTCACCCCTCCACTTT.

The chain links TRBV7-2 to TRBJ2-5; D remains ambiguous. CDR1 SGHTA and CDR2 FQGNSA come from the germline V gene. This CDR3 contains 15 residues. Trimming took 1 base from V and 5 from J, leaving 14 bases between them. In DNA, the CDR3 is TGTGCCAGCAGCTTAGTGGTGTCTTTAGTTGAGACCCAGTACTTC. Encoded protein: CASSLVVSLVETQYF.

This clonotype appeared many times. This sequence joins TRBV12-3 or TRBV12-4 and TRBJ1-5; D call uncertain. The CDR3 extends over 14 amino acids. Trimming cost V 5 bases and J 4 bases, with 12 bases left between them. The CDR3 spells CASSPPGKNQPQHF. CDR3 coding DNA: TGTGCCAGCAGTCCGCCCGGTAAGAATCAGCCCCAGCATTTT.

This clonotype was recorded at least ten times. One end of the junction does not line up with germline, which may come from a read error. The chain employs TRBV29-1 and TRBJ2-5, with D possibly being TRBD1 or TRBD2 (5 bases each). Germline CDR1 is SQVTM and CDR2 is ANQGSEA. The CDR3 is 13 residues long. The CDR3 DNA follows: TGCAGCGTTCTCTCGTCCGTAGGGGACCCGGCGAACTTC. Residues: CSVLSSVGDPANF.

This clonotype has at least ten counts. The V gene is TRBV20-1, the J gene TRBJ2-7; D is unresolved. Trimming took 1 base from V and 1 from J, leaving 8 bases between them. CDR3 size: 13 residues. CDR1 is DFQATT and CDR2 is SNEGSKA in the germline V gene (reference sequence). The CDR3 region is CSARVGNSYEQYF. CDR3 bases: TGCAGTGCTAGAGTCGGAAATTCCTACGAGCAGTACTTC.

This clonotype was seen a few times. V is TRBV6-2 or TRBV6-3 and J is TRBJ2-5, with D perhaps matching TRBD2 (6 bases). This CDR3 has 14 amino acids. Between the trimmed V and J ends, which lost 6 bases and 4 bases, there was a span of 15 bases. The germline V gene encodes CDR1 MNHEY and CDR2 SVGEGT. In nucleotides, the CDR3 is TGTGCCAGCAGCTACGGGACTCAGACAGAGACCCAGTACTTC. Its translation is CASSYGTQTETQYF.

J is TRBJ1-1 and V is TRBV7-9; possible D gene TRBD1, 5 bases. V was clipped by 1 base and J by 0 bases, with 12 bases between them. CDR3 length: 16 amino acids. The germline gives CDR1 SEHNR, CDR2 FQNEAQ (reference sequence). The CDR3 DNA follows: TGTGCCAGCAGCTTAGGTGACAGAATCATGAACACTGAAGCTTTCTTT. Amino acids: CASSLGDRIMNTEAFF.

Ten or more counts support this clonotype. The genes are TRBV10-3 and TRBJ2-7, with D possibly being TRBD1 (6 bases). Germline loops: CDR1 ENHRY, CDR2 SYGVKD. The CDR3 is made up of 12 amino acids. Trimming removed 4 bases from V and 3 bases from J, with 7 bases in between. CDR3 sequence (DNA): TGTGCCATCAGTGGGACAGTCTACGAGCAGTACTTC. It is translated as CAISGTVYEQYF.

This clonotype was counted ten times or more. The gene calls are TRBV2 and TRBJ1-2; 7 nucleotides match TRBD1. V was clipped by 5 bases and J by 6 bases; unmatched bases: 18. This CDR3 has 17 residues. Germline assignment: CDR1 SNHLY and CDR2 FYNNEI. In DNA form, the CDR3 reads TGTGCCAGCAGTCTGACAGGGATATTAGCCCTGGCGAATGGCTACACCTTC. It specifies CASSLTGILALANGYTF.

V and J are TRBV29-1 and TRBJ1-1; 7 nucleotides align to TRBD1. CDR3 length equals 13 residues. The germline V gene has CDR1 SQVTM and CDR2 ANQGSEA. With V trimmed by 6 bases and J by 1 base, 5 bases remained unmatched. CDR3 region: CSVAQGPNTEAFF. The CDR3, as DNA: TGCAGCGTAGCACAGGGGCCGAACACTGAAGCTTTCTTT.

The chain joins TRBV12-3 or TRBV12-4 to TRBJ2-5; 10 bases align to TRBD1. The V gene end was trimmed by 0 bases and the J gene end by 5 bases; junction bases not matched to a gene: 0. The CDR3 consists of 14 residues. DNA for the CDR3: TGTGCCAGCAGTTTAGCGGACAGGGGGGAGACCCAGTACTTC. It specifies CASSLADRGETQYF.

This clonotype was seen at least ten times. Written as DNA, the CDR3 is TGTGCCAGCAGCTCGCTGGACTTTGCGACGAGATCACCCCTCCACTTT. It encodes CASSSLDFATRSPLHF. The rearrangement joins TRBV5-6 to TRBJ1-6, with D hard to call. The germline V gene has CDR1 SGHDT and CDR2 YYEEEE. The CDR3 runs 16 residues. V gave up 3 bases and J gave up 10 bases, with 20 bases separating them.

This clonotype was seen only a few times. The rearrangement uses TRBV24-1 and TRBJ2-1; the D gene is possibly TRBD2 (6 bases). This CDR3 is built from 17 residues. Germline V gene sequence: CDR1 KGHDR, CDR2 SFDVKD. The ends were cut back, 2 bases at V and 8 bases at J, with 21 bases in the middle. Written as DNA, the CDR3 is TGTGCCACCAGTGATTCCCGACTAGGTCTTAAGGGCGATGAGCAGTTCTTC. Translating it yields CATSDSRLGLKGDEQFF.

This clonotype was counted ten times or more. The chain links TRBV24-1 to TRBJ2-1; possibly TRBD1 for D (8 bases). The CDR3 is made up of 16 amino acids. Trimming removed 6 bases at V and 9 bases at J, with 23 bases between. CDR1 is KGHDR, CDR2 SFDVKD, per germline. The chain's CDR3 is CATSSRRRGTGGEQFF. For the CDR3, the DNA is TGTGCCACCAGTTCCAGACGGCGGGGGACAGGTGGTGAGCAGTTCTTC.

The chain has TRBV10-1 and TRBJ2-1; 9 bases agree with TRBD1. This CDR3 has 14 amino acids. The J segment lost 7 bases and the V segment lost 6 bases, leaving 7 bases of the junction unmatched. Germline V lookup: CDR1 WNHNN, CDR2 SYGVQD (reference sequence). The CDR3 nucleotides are TGCGCCAGCAGCACCGGGACAGGGATAAATGAGCAGTTCTTC. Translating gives CASSTGTGINEQFF.

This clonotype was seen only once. CDR3 amino acids: CASSDLGQGNSPLHF. CDR3 nucleotide sequence: TGTGCCAGCAGTGATCTTGGACAGGGTAATTCACCCCTCCACTTT. The chain recombines TRBV25-1 with TRBJ1-6; 8 bases are a match to TRBD1. CDR3 length: 15 residues. Per germline, CDR1 MGHDK and CDR2 SYGVNS. V shed 3 bases and J 6 bases; nucleotides not matched to a gene: 4.

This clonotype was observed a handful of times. Here the CDR3 DNA reads TGCGCCAGCAGCGCCCAGGGGGAGGGCTCCTATAATTCACCCCTCCACTTT. Translated: CASSAQGEGSYNSPLHF. The J gene is TRBJ1-6, the V gene TRBV5-1; TRBD1 matches at 7 bases. The V and J ends lost 4 bases and 0 bases, in that order; junction bases with no gene match: 7. The CDR3 is made up of 17 amino acids. Germline V gives CDR1 SGHRS, CDR2 YFSETQ.

This CDR3 reads CASSSGEGTYEQYF. CDR3 DNA sequence: TGCGCCAGCAGCTCGGGGGAGGGCACCTACGAGCAGTACTTC. The chain links TRBV5-1 to TRBJ2-7, with 7 positions matching TRBD2. The CDR3 is 14 amino acids. After removal of 3 bases from V and 2 bases from J, the junction contained 5 bases not matched to a gene. CDR1 is SGHRS, CDR2 YFSETQ, per germline.

This CDR3 is CASGGPGHSSGNTIYF. The CDR3 DNA reads TGTGCTAGTGGCGGGCCGGGACACTCCTCTGGAAACACCATATATTTT. This chain links TRBV12-5 with TRBJ1-3, with D perhaps TRBD1 (6 bases). Trimming took off 6 bases at V and 0 bases at J, with 15 bases between the two ends. The CDR3 is 16 residues long. Germline V gives CDR1 LGHNT, CDR2 FRNRAP.

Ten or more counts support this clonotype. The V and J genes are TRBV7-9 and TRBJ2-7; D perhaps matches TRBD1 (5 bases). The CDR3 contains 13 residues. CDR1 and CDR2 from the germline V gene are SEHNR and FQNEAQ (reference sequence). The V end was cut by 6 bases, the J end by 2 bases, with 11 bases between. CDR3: CASRQGQAYEQYF. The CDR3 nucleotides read TGTGCCAGCAGGCAGGGTCAAGCCTACGAGCAGTACTTC.

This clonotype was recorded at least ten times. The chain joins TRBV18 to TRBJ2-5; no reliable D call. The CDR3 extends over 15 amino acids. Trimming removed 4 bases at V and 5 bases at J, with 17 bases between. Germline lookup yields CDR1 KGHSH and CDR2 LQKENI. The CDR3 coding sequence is TGTGCCAGCTCACTCGATATGTGGGGAAGCGAGACCCAGTACTTC. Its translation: CASSLDMWGSETQYF. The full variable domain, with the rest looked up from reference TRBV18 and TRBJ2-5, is NAGVMQNPRHLVRRRGQEARLRCSPMKGHSHVYWYRQLPEEGLKFMVYLQKENIIDESGMPKERFSAEFPKEGPSILRIQQVVRGDSAAYFCASSLDMWGSETQYFGPGTRLLVL.

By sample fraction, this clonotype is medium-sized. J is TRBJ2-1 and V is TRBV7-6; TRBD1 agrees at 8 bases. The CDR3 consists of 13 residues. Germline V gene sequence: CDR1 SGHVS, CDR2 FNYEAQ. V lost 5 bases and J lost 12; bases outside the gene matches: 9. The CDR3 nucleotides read TGTGCCAGCAGCCTAGGACAGGGAAGAGGGCAGTTCTTC. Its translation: CASSLGQGRGQFF.

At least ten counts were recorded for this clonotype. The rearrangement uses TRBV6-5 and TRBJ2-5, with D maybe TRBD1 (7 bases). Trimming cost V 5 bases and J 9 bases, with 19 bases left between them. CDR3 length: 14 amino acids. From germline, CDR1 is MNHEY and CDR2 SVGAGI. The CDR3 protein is CASSQSGLQGAQYF. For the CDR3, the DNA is TGTGCCAGCAGTCAGAGCGGGCTCCAGGGGGCCCAGTACTTC.

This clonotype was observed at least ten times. This CDR3 reads CASSLGGPNEKLFF. The CDR3 DNA follows: TGTGCCAGCAGTTTGGGGGGCCCTAATGAAAAACTGTTTTTT. The genes are TRBV28 and TRBJ1-4; D perhaps matches TRBD1 (6 bases). Trimming took off 3 bases at V and 3 bases at J, with 8 bases between the two ends. The length of the CDR3 is 14 residues. CDR1 MDHEN and CDR2 SYDVKM come from the germline V gene.

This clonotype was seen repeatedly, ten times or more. The CDR3 nucleotides are TGTGCCAGCAGGAACAGGGGGGAAGAGACCCAGTACTTC. Amino acid sequence: CASRNRGEETQYF. The V call is TRBV12-3 or TRBV12-4, the J call TRBJ2-5; 8 bases align to TRBD1. Losses at the gene ends were 6 bases for V and 3 bases for J; bases not matched to a gene: 3. The CDR3 loop spans 13 amino acids.

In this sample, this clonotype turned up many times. The CDR3 loop reads CASSRILQGARRGYTF. CDR3 bases: TGTGCCAGCAGCCGAATTTTACAGGGCGCGCGGAGGGGCTACACCTTC. V usage is TRBV7-9 and J usage is TRBJ1-2; the D gene is possibly TRBD1 (6 bases). CDR1 SEHNR and CDR2 FQNEAQ come from the germline V gene (reference sequence). The V gene lost 5 bases and the J gene lost 8 bases, with 24 bases spanning the gap. CDR3 size: 16 residues.

The CDR3 region is CAISEGQGINEQFF. The CDR3 region has the DNA TGTGCCATCAGTGAGGGACAGGGAATAAATGAGCAGTTCTTC. The rearrangement links TRBV10-3 to TRBJ2-1, with 8 bases that match TRBD1. The germline CDR1 and CDR2 sequences are ENHRY and SYGVKD. V was pared by 2 bases and J by 7 bases, with 4 bases of the junction left unmatched. The CDR3 sequence is 14 residues long.

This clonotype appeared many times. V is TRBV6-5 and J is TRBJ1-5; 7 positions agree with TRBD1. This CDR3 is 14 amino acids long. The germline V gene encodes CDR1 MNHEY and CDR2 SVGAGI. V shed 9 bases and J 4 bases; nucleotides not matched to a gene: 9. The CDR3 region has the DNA TGTGCCAGTAACCCGGGACAGTCGAATCAGCCCCAGCATTTT. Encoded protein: CASNPGQSNQPQHF.

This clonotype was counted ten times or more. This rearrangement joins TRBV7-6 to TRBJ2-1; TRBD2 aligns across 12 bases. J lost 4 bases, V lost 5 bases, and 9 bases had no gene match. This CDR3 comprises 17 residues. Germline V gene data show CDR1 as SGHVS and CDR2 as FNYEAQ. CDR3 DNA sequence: TGTGCCAGCAGCCCACGACCGACTAGCGGGAGTTACAATGAGCAGTTCTTC. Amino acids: CASSPRPTSGSYNEQFF.